These 23 T cell receptor beta chains were all obtained from the same sample, sequenced in a study of vaccination effects on CD4 cells after COVID-19. Their antigens are not known. Expansion with viral peptide pools was applied to antigen-specific CD4+ T cells by the ViraFEST assay prior to sequencing. Researchers isolated CD4+ T cells once approximately eleven days of culture had elapsed. Two doses of either BNT162b2 or mRNA-1273 were given to each participant. Repertoires were generated with immunoSEQ multiplex PCR, while TCRdb's copy carries only in-frame clones and drops some. The sample contains about 59,000 clones, roughly 78% of which appear only once. Sequences were derived from CD4+ T cells from PBMCs cultured with HCoV-OC43 spike peptides, sampled after COVID-19 vaccination. The subset is: HCoV-OC43 spike overlapping peptide pool stimulation. These receptors were taken from a human donor who received a COVID-19 vaccine.

The chain employs TRBV6-5 and TRBJ1-5; tentative D call: TRBD1 (6 bases). V lost 5 bases, J lost 12 bases, and 20 bases lay in between. The CDR3 runs to 14 residues. Germline V gene data show CDR1 as MNHEY and CDR2 as SVGAGI. The CDR3 loop is CASSPPDRPLLQHF. The CDR3 DNA is TGTGCCAGCAGTCCACCCGACAGGCCGTTACTCCAGCATTTT.

This chain connects TRBV12-3 or TRBV12-4 to TRBJ2-1; a weak D match, TRBD2 (5 bases). This CDR3 is 13 amino acids long. V was clipped by 3 bases and J by 6 bases, with 9 bases between them. The DNA for the CDR3 is TGTGCCAGCAGTTTTATGAGGGTCAATGAGCAGTTCTTC. Translating it yields CASSFMRVNEQFF.

Here the CDR3 DNA reads TGTGCCAGCAGTGACTCAGGGGGAAATGAAAAACTGTTTTTT. The encoded protein is CASSDSGGNEKLFF. This chain joins TRBV2 and TRBJ1-4; 7 nucleotides line up with TRBD1. The J segment lost 5 bases and the V segment lost 3 bases, leaving 3 bases of the junction unmatched. The CDR3 loop spans 14 amino acids. In germline, CDR1 is SNHLY, CDR2 FYNNEI.

This clone was recorded only once. The chain links TRBV6-5 to TRBJ1-5; D call uncertain. V lost 3 bases to trimming and J lost 3 bases, with 6 bases between them. The CDR3 spans 13 residues. Looked up from germline, CDR1 is MNHEY and CDR2 is SVGAGI. CDR3 region: CASSYDYNQPQHF. In nucleotides, the CDR3 is TGTGCCAGCAGTTATGATTACAATCAGCCCCAGCATTTT.

This clone has a single count. The rearrangement links TRBV27 to TRBJ2-4; either TRBD1 or TRBD2 may supply D (6 bases each). The V gene's germline CDR1 is MNHEY and CDR2 SMNVEV (reference sequence). Trimming removed 4 bases from V and 7 bases from J, with 11 bases in between. The CDR3 is 13 amino acids. The CDR3 here is CASSSGGVNIQYF. CDR3 DNA sequence: TGTGCCAGCAGTTCCGGGGGCGTGAACATTCAGTACTTC.

The V and J genes are TRBV12-3 or TRBV12-4 and TRBJ2-3, with unresolved D. This CDR3 spans 12 amino acids. Trimming shortened V by 8 bases and J by 2 bases, and 8 bases separated the two germline ends. The CDR3 loop reads CASYRHTDTQYF. The CDR3 DNA reads TGTGCCAGCTATAGGCACACAGATACGCAGTATTTT.

The count of this clone is one. The chain has TRBV6-5 and TRBJ1-6, with D perhaps matching TRBD1 (5 bases). The germline gives CDR1 MNHEY, CDR2 SVGAGI. The V end lost 4 bases, the J end lost 0 bases, and 7 bases lay between the germline ends. The CDR3 contains 15 residues. The CDR3 bases are TGTGCCAGCAGTTCCGACAGCTCCTATAATTCACCCCTCCACTTT. It codes for CASSSDSSYNSPLHF.

The chain has TRBV2 and TRBJ1-2; 10 nucleotides line up with TRBD1. Germline-derived CDR1 and CDR2 are SNHLY and FYNNEI. CDR3 length equals 17 residues. With V trimmed by 2 bases and J by 8 bases, 14 bases remained unmatched. The DNA for the CDR3 is TGTGCCAGCAGTGAAAGTGGGACAGGGGCCAAAGTGTCCGGCTACACCTTC. This codes for CASSESGTGAKVSGYTF.

V is TRBV4-1 and J is TRBJ2-1, with D possibly matching TRBD2 (7 bases). There are 14 residues in the CDR3. Trimming stripped 6 bases from V and 2 bases from J, with 11 bases between. CDR1 MGHRA and CDR2 YSYEKL come from the germline V gene. The CDR3 DNA sequence: TGCGCCAGCAGTGAGGGGGGGGCCTACAATGAGCAGTTCTTC. Protein: CASSEGGAYNEQFF.

This CDR3 reads CASSPQGIEKLFF. DNA for the CDR3: TGTGCCAGCTCTCCTCAGGGGATCGAAAAACTGTTTTTT. The rearrangement joins TRBV18 to TRBJ1-4; D is possibly TRBD1 (6 bases). The CDR3 is 13 residues long. The V end lost 6 bases, the J end lost 8 bases, and 13 bases lay between the germline ends. Looked up from germline, CDR1 is KGHSH and CDR2 is LQKENI.

V usage is TRBV6-2 or TRBV6-3 and J usage is TRBJ1-6; 8 bases fit TRBD1. V lost 6 bases, J lost 7 bases, and 8 bases stayed unmatched. Germline V gene data show CDR1 as MNHEY and CDR2 as SVGEGT. The CDR3 is 15 residues long. The CDR3 DNA reads as TGTGCCAGCAGCCCCCGGGACAGGCCGAATTCACCCCTCCACTTT. Encoded protein: CASSPRDRPNSPLHF.

The V and J genes are TRBV7-2 and TRBJ1-2, with 9 bases fitting TRBD1. The V and J ends lost 4 bases and 8 bases, in that order; junction bases with no gene match: 5. Germline V lookup: CDR1 SGHTA, CDR2 FQGNSA. This CDR3 is 13 amino acids long. DNA of the CDR3: TGTGCCAGCAGCTATAACAGGGGGCAAGGCTACACCTTC. Residues: CASSYNRGQGYTF.

This clone occurred once. The rearrangement joins TRBV5-6 to TRBJ2-7; D not resolved. Trimming stripped 2 bases from V and 3 bases from J, with 12 bases between. This CDR3 region has 14 residues. Germline assignment: CDR1 SGHDT and CDR2 YYEEEE. CDR3 region: CASSFETLRYEQYV. CDR3 DNA: TGTGCCAGCAGCTTCGAGACACTCCGCTACGAGCAGTACGTC.

The rearrangement links TRBV24-1 to TRBJ2-2, with no clear D. CDR1 KGHDR and CDR2 SFDVKD come from the germline V gene. V lost 5 bases and J 0 bases, leaving 12 bases between the germline ends. CDR3 length: 16 residues. CDR3 amino acids: CATSGSTNANTGELFF. The CDR3 nucleotides are TGTGCCACCAGTGGATCGACAAACGCGAACACCGGGGAGCTGTTTTTT.

The chain links TRBV14 to TRBJ2-2; D is ambiguous. V lost 4 bases and J lost 2, with 8 bases in between. The CDR3 loop spans 14 amino acids. CDR1 is SGHDN and CDR2 is FVKESK in the germline V gene. The CDR3 here is CASSLMVNTGELFF. For the CDR3, the DNA is TGTGCCAGCAGCCTGATGGTAAACACCGGGGAGCTGTTTTTT.

The rearrangement links TRBV18 to TRBJ2-2; D not certain. Germline lookup yields CDR1 KGHSH and CDR2 LQKENI. The length of the CDR3 is 16 residues. V lost 2 bases and J 2 bases, leaving 12 bases between the germline ends. CDR3 sequence: CASSPDTGLNTGELFF. The DNA of the CDR3 is TGTGCCAGCTCACCAGACACGGGCCTTAACACCGGGGAGCTGTTTTTT.

The chain is built from TRBV29-1 and TRBJ2-1, with 7 bases aligning to TRBD2. Germline V gives CDR1 SQVTM, CDR2 ANQGSEA. V shed 6 bases, J shed 1 base, and the junction held 6 bases outside the gene matches. This CDR3 region has 14 residues. CDR3 nucleotides: TGCAGCGTAGAAAGCGGGGCTTCCTACAATGAGCAGTTCTTC. Encoded protein: CSVESGASYNEQFF.

This clone has only one observation. The CDR3 loop is CASSERATNTGELFF. CDR3 bases: TGCGCCAGCAGTGAAAGGGCTACGAACACCGGGGAGCTGTTTTTT. The chain joins TRBV10-1 to TRBJ2-2; D is unclear. CDR1 WNHNN and CDR2 SYGVQD come from the germline V gene (reference sequence). Trimming took off 3 bases at V and 0 bases at J, with 8 bases between the two ends. CDR3 length: 15 residues.

The chain couples TRBV18 to TRBJ2-3; TRBD2 aligns across 10 bases. Germline V gives CDR1 KGHSH, CDR2 LQKENI. The trim removed 3 bases at V and 2 bases at J, leaving 5 bases unmatched. The CDR3 loop spans 16 amino acids. CDR3: CASSPRTSGTTDTQYF. CDR3 DNA: TGTGCCAGCTCACCCCGGACTAGCGGAACCACAGATACGCAGTATTTT.

The rearrangement joins TRBV14 to TRBJ1-2; 7 bases are shared with TRBD1. CDR1 is SGHDN and CDR2 is FVKESK in the germline V gene. Losses at the gene ends were 2 bases for V and 2 bases for J; bases not matched to a gene: 2. This CDR3 is 14 amino acids long. The CDR3 reads CASSQQGGNYGYTF. CDR3 bases: TGTGCCAGCAGCCAACAGGGGGGGAACTATGGCTACACCTTC.

The rearrangement links TRBV5-1 to TRBJ2-1; D tentatively reads TRBD1 or TRBD2 (5 bases each). V shed 0 bases and J shed 0 bases, with 10 bases lying between them. This CDR3 region has 16 residues. Germline assignment: CDR1 SGHRS and CDR2 YFSETQ. The CDR3 is CASSLAPGSSYNEQFF. For the CDR3, the DNA is TGCGCCAGCAGCTTGGCCCCAGGGAGCTCCTACAATGAGCAGTTCTTC.

This clone was counted between two and nine times. V and J are TRBV7-3 and TRBJ2-1, with TRBD2 matching over 8 bases. The CDR3 is made up of 15 amino acids. V gave up 4 bases and J gave up 0 bases; unmatched junction bases: 2. In germline, CDR1 is SGHTA, CDR2 FQGTGA. This chain's CDR3 is CASSSRGGSYNEQFF. Written as DNA, the CDR3 is TGTGCCAGCAGCTCTCGGGGGGGCTCCTACAATGAGCAGTTCTTC.

The gene calls are TRBV12-3 or TRBV12-4 and TRBJ2-2; no reliable D call. The V gene lost 2 bases and the J gene lost 3 bases, with 4 bases spanning the gap. This CDR3 contains 13 residues. CDR3 residues: CASSLRDTGELFF. CDR3 in DNA: TGTGCCAGCAGTTTACGGGACACCGGGGAGCTGTTTTTT.